These 5 T cell receptor beta chains were all obtained from the same sample, sequenced in a study of blood T cells in healthy people across ages. Through a sample-barcoded 5' primer and a J-beta primer mix, a second PCR was run for roughly 7 to 11 cycles. Using its own MiXCR run on the 5' RACE reads, TCRdb lists one record per CDR3 protein. The table has some 710,000 distinct CDR3 sequences, about 47% seen once. Material for sequencing was blood. The source is a man older than 75 in good health.

This chain links TRBV28 with TRBJ2-7; TRBD2 might be the D (6 bases). CDR1 and CDR2 from the germline V gene are MDHEN and SYDVKM. CDR3 length equals 12 residues. V lost 1 base to trimming and J lost 7 bases, with 8 bases between them. CDR3 amino acids: CASSLLSGEQYF. CDR3 in DNA: TGTGCCAGCAGTTTATTGAGCGGGGAGCAGTACTTC.

The rearrangement uses TRBV7-9 and TRBJ1-1; TRBD1 might be the D (6 bases). The CDR3 has 16 residues. Trimming removed 6 bases at V and 6 bases at J, with 23 bases between. Germline CDR1 is SEHNR and CDR2 is FQNEAQ (reference sequence). This chain's CDR3 is CASSSEGGGRVAEAFF. CDR3 DNA sequence: TGTGCCAGCAGTTCCGAGGGGGGAGGGCGGGTGGCTGAAGCTTTCTTT.

The V and J genes are TRBV10-2 and TRBJ1-5; D is perhaps TRBD1 (5 bases). V lost 5 bases to trimming and J lost 0 bases, with 11 bases between them. Germline CDR1 WSHSY, CDR2 SAAADI. The CDR3 contains 15 residues. This CDR3 is CASSQTAYSNQPQHF. In DNA form, the CDR3 reads TGCGCCAGCAGTCAGACAGCCTATAGCAATCAGCCCCAGCATTTT.

This clonotype was picked up a small number of times. The V call is TRBV11-2, the J call TRBJ2-3; D gene uncertain. The V end lost 2 bases, the J end lost 1 base, and 7 bases lay between the germline ends. Germline loops: CDR1 SGHAT, CDR2 FQNNGV. The CDR3 runs 14 residues. CDR3 nucleotides: TGTGCCAGCAGCTTATTAGGGCGCACAGATACGCAGTATTTT. Residues: CASSLLGRTDTQYF.

The V call is TRBV20-1, the J call TRBJ2-5, with D unresolved. The assigned J gene may be wrong: the sequence end matches TRBJ2-7 better. The germline V gene has CDR1 DFQATT and CDR2 SNEGSKA (reference sequence). CDR3 length: 11 residues. CDR3 sequence: CSASGHDEQYF. The DNA for the CDR3 is TGCAGTGCTAGCGGCCACGACGAGCAGTACTTC.